Below, 31 T cell receptor beta chains from the same sample are listed, as sequenced in a study of CD8+ T cells in alopecia areata. Treatment denoted: oral pan-JAK inhibitor, 5-10 mg twice daily. The sequencing template was cDNA reverse transcribed from extracted RNA. TCRdb's table, derived via immunoSEQ multiplex PCR, lists solely in-frame clones and lacks some. The repertoire includes about 210,000 clones, more than 45% of them detected once, and roughly 1.5% sits in the top ten. The sample was CD4+ T cells sorted from blood, taken at week 4, from a patient treated with tofacitinib. The receptors stem from a human donor with alopecia areata.

This clone was counted only a few times. The gene calls are TRBV6-1 and TRBJ1-2, with 12 bases that match TRBD1. The germline V gene encodes CDR1 MNHNS and CDR2 SASEGT. V gave up 4 bases and J gave up 8 bases; unmatched junction bases: 11. CDR3 length equals 16 residues. The CDR3 region has the DNA TGTGCCAGCAGTGTGGGACAGGGGGCGAATCCCTTAGGCTACACCTTC. Translated, it gives CASSVGQGANPLGYTF.

This clone was counted a few times. V usage is TRBV7-2 and J usage is TRBJ2-1; unclear D gene. In germline, CDR1 is SGHTA, CDR2 FQGNSA. This CDR3 region has 13 residues. V was shortened by 0 bases and J by 5 bases, with 5 bases between the two germline ends. The CDR3 sequence is CASSLAFNNEQFF. As DNA, the CDR3 is TGTGCCAGCAGCTTAGCGTTCAACAATGAGCAGTTCTTC.

This clone appeared a few times. This sequence joins TRBV5-1 and TRBJ1-1; D is unresolved. Looked up from germline, CDR1 is SGHRS and CDR2 is YFSETQ. This CDR3 contains 14 residues. With 1 base removed from V and 7 bases from J, the gap between germline ends came to 14 bases. Written as DNA, the CDR3 is TGCGCCAGCAGCTTGTCTTCAAGCCGACTTGAAGCTTTCTTT. This sequence encodes CASSLSSSRLEAFF.

The gene calls are TRBV5-1 and TRBJ2-1, with D possibly being TRBD1 (6 bases). Trimming took off 4 bases at V and 3 bases at J, with 14 bases between the two ends. Germline assignment: CDR1 SGHRS and CDR2 YFSETQ. The CDR3 has 15 residues. CDR3 in amino acids: CASSPQGSNYNEQFF. CDR3 sequence (DNA): TGCGCCAGCAGCCCACAGGGAAGTAACTACAATGAGCAGTTCTTC.

This chain links TRBV9 with TRBJ2-1; no definite D call. The length of the CDR3 is 15 residues. Germline CDR1 SGDLS, CDR2 YYNGEE. V was cut by 0 bases and J by 1 base, with 8 bases left in between. This CDR3 reads CASSVAPVSYNEQFF. The CDR3 nucleotides read TGTGCCAGCAGCGTAGCGCCGGTATCCTACAATGAGCAGTTCTTC.

A few counts support this clone. This sequence joins TRBV9 and TRBJ1-2; D ambiguous. V dropped 0 bases and J dropped 8 bases, with 11 bases sitting between them. The CDR3 consists of 13 residues. CDR1 and CDR2 (germline): SGDLS, YYNGEE. The CDR3 sequence is CASSVGGEGGYTF. CDR3 nucleotides: TGTGCCAGCAGCGTAGGGGGAGAAGGAGGCTACACCTTC. Together with reference TRBV9 and TRBJ1-2, the CDR3 gives the full variable domain: DSGVTQTPKHLITATGQRVTLRCSPRSGDLSVYWYQQSLDQGLQFLIQYYNGEERAKGNILERFSAQQFPDLHSELNLSSLELGDSALYFCASSVGGEGGYTFGSGTRLTVV.

On this clone: Other DNA sequences within the sample encode an identical CDR3. The V call is TRBV30, the J call TRBJ1-2; D remains unclear. Between the trimmed V and J ends, which lost 2 bases and 2 bases, there was a span of 9 bases. CDR1 is GTSNPN, CDR2 SVGIG, per germline (reference sequence). The CDR3 has 13 residues. The CDR3 DNA sequence: TGTGCCTGGAGTCCCGGGCCCAACTATGGCTACACCTTC. This translates into CAWSPGPNYGYTF.

V and J are TRBV29-1 and TRBJ2-2, with unresolved D. Trimming cost V 5 bases and J 3 bases, with 7 bases left between them. Per germline, CDR1 SQVTM and CDR2 ANQGSEA. This CDR3 comprises 12 residues. CDR3 sequence (DNA): TGCAGCGTTAGGTGGTACACCGGGGAGCTGTTTTTT. Protein sequence: CSVRWYTGELFF.

This clone was recorded many times. This chain uses TRBV27 with TRBJ1-2, with TRBD1 as a possible D gene (6 bases). There are 16 residues in the CDR3. With 6 bases removed from V and 5 bases from J, the gap between germline ends came to 22 bases. Germline CDR1 and CDR2: MNHEY and SMNVEV (reference sequence). The DNA for the CDR3 is TGTGCCAGCAGCAAACAGGGTACAGTCCGTGGGTATGGCTACACCTTC. As protein: CASSKQGTVRGYGYTF.

The V gene is TRBV7-2, the J gene TRBJ2-1; D is possibly TRBD2 (6 bases). Trimming left V 8 bases short and J 10 bases short, with 21 bases between. Germline values: CDR1 SGHTA, CDR2 FQGNSA. The CDR3 has 14 residues. The chain's CDR3 is CASASAGPSGEQFF. The CDR3 DNA reads TGTGCCAGCGCGTCCGCGGGGCCCTCAGGAGAGCAGTTCTTC. The variable domain in full, completed from reference TRBV7-2 and TRBJ2-1, reads GAGVSQSPSNKVTEKGKDVELRCDPISGHTALYWYRQSLGQGLEFLIYFQGNSAPDKSGLPSDRFSAERTGGSVSTLTIQRTQQEDSAVYLCASASAGPSGEQFFGPGTRLTVL.

This clone was seen a handful of times. The chain couples TRBV30 to TRBJ2-5; 13 bases match TRBD2. Germline CDR1 and CDR2: GTSNPN and SVGIG (reference sequence). This CDR3 is 15 amino acids long. J gave up 5 bases and V 4 bases, and 7 bases lay outside the gene matches. The CDR3 loop is CAWTYGTSGVETQYF. CDR3 bases: TGTGCCTGGACTTACGGGACTAGCGGGGTTGAGACCCAGTACTTC.

This chain uses TRBV10-3 with TRBJ1-2; no definite D call. From germline, CDR1 is ENHRY and CDR2 SYGVKD. The CDR3 contains 15 residues. Trimming cost V 3 bases and J 3 bases, with 14 bases left between them. CDR3 loop: CAISDREGLDYGYTF. The CDR3 DNA follows: TGTGCCATCAGTGATAGGGAAGGGTTGGACTATGGCTACACCTTC.

This clone was observed a handful of times. This sequence joins TRBV19 and TRBJ1-6; D gene uncertain. Germline V CDR1 and CDR2: LNHDA, SQIVND (reference sequence). Trimming removed 0 bases at V and 7 bases at J, with 4 bases between. The CDR3 runs 13 residues. As DNA, the CDR3 is TGTGCCAGTAGTATAGATGCGAATTCACCCCTCCACTTT. It codes for CASSIDANSPLHF.

This chain joins TRBV10-3 and TRBJ2-1; 8 bases match TRBD2. This CDR3 is 15 amino acids long. Germline V gene sequence: CDR1 ENHRY, CDR2 SYGVKD. V shed 10 bases, J shed 0 bases, and the junction held 8 bases outside the gene matches. Written as DNA, the CDR3 is TGTGCCACCCGTCCCACTAGCGGCTCCTACAATGAGCAGTTCTTC. It is translated as CATRPTSGSYNEQFF.

This clone occurred a few times. V usage is TRBV29-1 and J usage is TRBJ2-5; unclear D gene. Germline values: CDR1 SQVTM, CDR2 ANQGSEA. The V end was cut by 4 bases, the J end by 3 bases, with 9 bases between. The CDR3 has 12 amino acids. DNA for the CDR3: TGCAGCGTTGGGTTTGGAGAAGAGACCCAGTACTTC. Translation: CSVGFGEETQYF.

This clone appeared many times. The chain combines TRBV7-2 with TRBJ2-3; 7 bases are a match to TRBD2. V shed 5 bases and J 2 bases; nucleotides not matched to a gene: 4. This CDR3 has 14 amino acids. In germline, CDR1 is SGHTA, CDR2 FQGNSA. CDR3 protein: CASSRDYDTDTQYF. The CDR3 nucleotides are TGTGCCAGCAGCCGGGACTACGACACAGATACGCAGTATTTT.

This clone was counted between two and nine times. The chain recombines TRBV5-1 with TRBJ2-2; 8 nucleotides line up with TRBD1. Germline V gene lookup returns CDR1 SGHRS and CDR2 YFSETQ. V dropped 6 bases and J dropped 7; count of bases not matched to a gene: 8. CDR3 length: 14 residues. DNA of the CDR3: TGCGCCAGCAACAAGGACAGGGTGCGCGGGGAGCTGTTTTTT. Its translation: CASNKDRVRGELFF.

This clone appeared once. J is TRBJ1-1 and V is TRBV5-6, with D possibly matching TRBD1 (5 bases). The V end lost 0 bases, the J end lost 7 bases, and 10 bases lay between the germline ends. This CDR3 region has 13 residues. Per germline, CDR1 SGHDT and CDR2 YYEEEE. The CDR3 sequence is CASSLVGPGEAFF. The CDR3 DNA sequence: TGTGCCAGCAGCTTGGTGGGGCCTGGTGAAGCTTTCTTT. The whole variable domain, remainder taken from reference TRBV5-6 and TRBJ1-1, is DAGVTQSPTHLIKTRGQQVTLRCSPKSGHDTVSWYQQALGQGPQFIFQYYEEEERQRGNFPDRFSGHQFPNYSSELNVNALLLGDSALYLCASSLVGPGEAFFGQGTRLTVV.

V and J are TRBV7-2 and TRBJ2-5; maybe TRBD1 (6 bases). Germline V gene data show CDR1 as SGHTA and CDR2 as FQGNSA. CDR3 length: 15 residues. Trimming took off 5 bases at V and 5 bases at J, with 18 bases between the two ends. CDR3 nucleotide sequence: TGTGCCAGCAGCCGGACAGCCAGACCTGGGGAGACCCAGTACTTC. Translation: CASSRTARPGETQYF.

This clone has only a few counts. The chain is built from TRBV4-3 and TRBJ2-3; 11 nucleotides agree with TRBD2. The germline V gene encodes CDR1 LGHNA and CDR2 YSLEER. CDR3 length equals 15 residues. V shed 3 bases and J 5 bases; nucleotides not matched to a gene: 4. The CDR3 bases are TGCGCCAGCAGCCAGAGACTAGCGGGGTTAGATACGCAGTATTTT. It is translated as CASSQRLAGLDTQYF.

This chain connects TRBV5-1 to TRBJ2-4; a weak D match, TRBD1 (6 bases). The V gene's germline CDR1 is SGHRS and CDR2 YFSETQ. CDR3 size: 14 residues. V lost 0 bases and J 8 bases, leaving 12 bases between the germline ends. The CDR3 loop is CASSLARTEDIQYF. CDR3 nucleotide sequence: TGCGCCAGCAGCTTGGCTAGGACAGAAGACATTCAGTACTTC.

The V call is TRBV9, the J call TRBJ2-5; weak D call: TRBD1 (7 bases). The CDR3 has 14 amino acids. Trimming took off 5 bases at V and 1 base at J, with 12 bases between the two ends. The germline V gene encodes CDR1 SGDLS and CDR2 YYNGEE. CDR3 amino acids: CASSAGQLQETQYF. The CDR3 bases are TGTGCCAGCAGTGCGGGACAGCTCCAAGAGACCCAGTACTTC.

The chain uses TRBV9 and TRBJ1-2; 8 nucleotides line up with TRBD1. This CDR3 has 15 residues. With 3 bases clipped from V and 2 bases from J, the junction kept 6 bases outside the gene matches. Per the germline V gene, CDR1 is SGDLS and CDR2 is YYNGEE. CDR3 bases: TGTGCCAGCAGCGGGTTGACAGGGGAGAACTATGGCTACACCTTC. Its translation is CASSGLTGENYGYTF. The complete variable domain, with remaining parts taken from reference TRBV9 and TRBJ1-2, reads DSGVTQTPKHLITATGQRVTLRCSPRSGDLSVYWYQQSLDQGLQFLIQYYNGEERAKGNILERFSAQQFPDLHSELNLSSLELGDSALYFCASSGLTGENYGYTFGSGTRLTVV.

This chain joins TRBV5-1 and TRBJ2-7, with 7 bases matching TRBD1. Germline CDR1 SGHRS, CDR2 YFSETQ. With 0 bases clipped from V and 4 bases from J, the junction kept 10 bases outside the gene matches. The CDR3 is 16 amino acids. The DNA for the CDR3 is TGCGCCAGCAGCTTGGACCCCACGGGACAGTCGTACGAGCAGTACTTC. Its protein product is CASSLDPTGQSYEQYF.

The V and J genes are TRBV29-1 and TRBJ2-2; weak D call: TRBD2 (5 bases). CDR3 size: 12 residues. V was clipped by 6 bases and J by 5 bases, with 10 bases between them. CDR1 is SQVTM and CDR2 is ANQGSEA in the germline V gene. CDR3 protein: CSVRTGTGELFF. In DNA, the CDR3 is TGCAGCGTCCGGACGGGAACCGGGGAGCTGTTTTTT.

The rearrangement joins TRBV9 to TRBJ1-1, with TRBD1 identical over 10 bases. Per the germline V gene, CDR1 is SGDLS and CDR2 is YYNGEE. V lost 4 bases to trimming and J lost 4 bases; unmatched junction nucleotides: 4. The CDR3 has 14 residues. The CDR3 is CASSPWDRGTEAFF. CDR3 bases: TGTGCCAGCAGCCCATGGGACAGGGGCACTGAAGCTTTCTTT.

The gene calls are TRBV7-8 and TRBJ2-5, with 10 bases identical to TRBD1. The CDR3 runs to 15 residues. With V trimmed by 2 bases and J by 4 bases, 4 bases remained unmatched. In germline, CDR1 is SGHVS, CDR2 FQNEAQ. The CDR3 coding sequence is TGTGCCAGCAGCTTACTGAGGACAGGGGGAGAGACCCAGTACTTC. This gives the protein CASSLLRTGGETQYF.

The CDR3: CATSRRGRGEKLFF. The CDR3 nucleotides read TGTGCCACCAGCAGACGGGGGCGAGGTGAAAAACTGTTTTTT. The chain has TRBV15 and TRBJ1-4, with D possibly TRBD1 on 6 matching bases. V was shortened by 2 bases and J by 7 bases, with 11 bases between the two germline ends. The CDR3 contains 14 residues. Germline-derived CDR1 and CDR2 are LNHNV and YYDKDF (reference sequence).

This clone came up a few times. The rearrangement links TRBV7-4 to TRBJ1-5; 7 bases are a match to TRBD1. J gave up 4 bases and V 1 base, and 7 bases lay outside the gene matches. The length of the CDR3 is 16 residues. Germline V gene sequence: CDR1 SGHVT, CDR2 SQSDAQ. In DNA form, the CDR3 reads TGTGCCAGCAGCTTAGTCCGAGACAGGGCGAATCAGCCCCAGCATTTT. It encodes CASSLVRDRANQPQHF.

V usage is TRBV7-8 and J usage is TRBJ2-3; D uncertain. V lost 0 bases to trimming and J lost 0 bases, with 4 bases between them. CDR3 size: 14 residues. CDR1 is SGHVS and CDR2 is FQNEAQ in the germline V gene. In nucleotides, the CDR3 is TGTGCCAGCAGCTTAGCAGCCAGCACAGATACGCAGTATTTT. This sequence encodes CASSLAASTDTQYF.

This chain joins TRBV29-1 and TRBJ1-2; a possible D gene is TRBD1 (6 bases). The germline gives CDR1 SQVTM, CDR2 ANQGSEA. The CDR3 is 12 amino acids. With 2 bases removed from V and 8 bases from J, the gap between germline ends came to 12 bases. The CDR3 nucleotides are TGCAGCGTTGAACGGGGGGCTCAGGGCTACACCTTC. This translates into CSVERGAQGYTF.